What follows are 27 T cell receptor beta chains derived from one specimen sequenced in a study of blood T cells in healthy people across ages. A second roughly 6 to 11 cycle PCR used barcoded and J-beta primers. TCRdb itself ran the 5' RACE reads through MiXCR, one entry per CDR3 protein. The sample contains roughly 640,000 distinct CDR3 sequences, 25% to 30% of which appear only once. The sample comprised blood. These receptors all stem from a woman aged 80 or over in good health.

This clonotype was detected ten times or more. The chain uses TRBV20-1 and TRBJ1-2, with D tentatively TRBD1 (6 bases). Between the trimmed V and J ends, which lost 6 bases and 5 bases, there was a span of 13 bases. The V gene's germline CDR1 is DFQATT and CDR2 SNEGSKA (reference sequence). The CDR3 has 12 amino acids. The CDR3 bases are TGCAGTGCCAACAGGGTTGAATATGGCTACACCTTC. Amino acids: CSANRVEYGYTF.

This rearrangement joins TRBV20-1 to TRBJ2-7; tentatively, D is TRBD1 or TRBD2 (5 bases each). Germline CDR1 is DFQATT and CDR2 is SNEGSKA (reference sequence). The CDR3 spans 16 residues. V dropped 0 bases and J dropped 0 bases, with 15 bases sitting between them. The CDR3 region has the DNA TGCAGTGCTAGAGATCGGGCGGCAGGGACCTCCTACGAGCAGTACTTC. Encoded protein: CSARDRAAGTSYEQYF.

A note on this clonotype: A read error may explain this, as a much larger clone is one base away. J is TRBJ2-1 and V is TRBV10-2, with a weak D call TRBD2 (6 bases). The end of the DNA is better explained by TRBJ2-7, so the J call may be wrong. In germline, CDR1 is WSHSY, CDR2 SAAADI. This CDR3 region has 15 residues. CDR3 sequence reads: CASSDPGLLYNEQYF. The CDR3 DNA is TGCGCCAGCAGTGACCCGGGACTTCTTTACAATGAGCAGTACTTC.

The chain uses TRBV5-6 and TRBJ2-7, with D perhaps matching TRBD1 (6 bases). Trimming pared 3 bases from V and 3 bases from J, leaving 16 bases between. Germline CDR1 reads SGHDT; CDR2 reads YYEEEE. CDR3 length equals 15 residues. CDR3 DNA: TGTGCCAGCAGCTGGTCGACAGGATATGGCTACGAGCAGTACTTC. Protein product: CASSWSTGYGYEQYF.

This chain joins TRBV7-2 and TRBJ1-1; the D is unclear. Germline values: CDR1 SGHTA, CDR2 FQGNSA. The CDR3 runs 14 residues. The V end was cut by 5 bases, the J end by 0 bases, with 10 bases between. CDR3 in DNA: TGTGCCAGCAGCCCGACGAATTTGAACACTGAAGCTTTCTTT. It translates to CASSPTNLNTEAFF.

J is TRBJ1-1 and V is TRBV20-1; D remains ambiguous. CDR3 length equals 13 residues. The V end was cut by 0 bases, the J end by 11 bases, with 16 bases between. Germline V gene lookup returns CDR1 DFQATT and CDR2 SNEGSKA (reference sequence). In DNA form, the CDR3 reads TGCAGTGCTAGAGATCATACATCAGACCAGGCTTTCTTT. Encoded protein: CSARDHTSDQAFF.

Worth noting for this clonotype: A much larger clone lies one base from this, so it may be a read error. The CDR3 here is CASSIRRGGSYNEQYF. As DNA, the CDR3 is TGCGCCAGCAGTATACGGCGGGGGGGCTCCTACAATGAGCAGTACTTC. The chain couples TRBV5-1 to TRBJ2-1, with TRBD2 matching over 9 bases. The DNA end is more similar to TRBJ2-7, so the J call may be wrong. This CDR3 spans 16 amino acids. In germline, CDR1 is SGHRS, CDR2 YFSETQ.

The rearrangement uses TRBV12-3 or TRBV12-4 and TRBJ2-7; no definite D call. CDR3 length: 14 amino acids. V lost 0 bases and J lost 5, with 11 bases in between. The DNA of the CDR3 is TGTGCCAGCAGTTTAGCACAACCTCTGGACGAGCAGTACTTC. Translating it yields CASSLAQPLDEQYF.

Details on this clonotype: A single base separates this from a much larger clone, so it may be a read error. The chain joins TRBV18 to TRBJ2-1; the D gene is possibly TRBD1 (6 bases). The J call may be mistaken, given a closer DNA end match to TRBJ2-7. The CDR3 is 15 amino acids. Per the germline V gene, CDR1 is KGHSH and CDR2 is LQKENI. The CDR3 sequence: CASSLGGGLSNEQYF. CDR3 DNA: TGTGCCAGCTCACTGGGTGGGGGCCTTTCGAATGAGCAGTACTTC.

The rearrangement uses TRBV5-1 and TRBJ2-7; no clear D gene. The J call is doubtful: the DNA matches TRBJ2-1 better. The CDR3 totals 10 residues. In germline, CDR1 is SGHRS, CDR2 YFSETQ. Written as DNA, the CDR3 is TGCGCCAGCAGCGGGGTTGAGCAGTTCTTC. Encoded protein: CASSGVEQFF.

On this clonotype itself: A single base separates this from a much larger clone, so it may be a read error. V and J are TRBV10-3 and TRBJ2-7; the D is unclear. V dropped 6 bases and J dropped 3 bases, with 15 bases sitting between them. The CDR3 sequence is 14 residues long. From germline, CDR1 is ENHRY and CDR2 SYGVKD. This CDR3 is CAIRVEVSYYEQYF. The DNA of the CDR3 is TGTGCCATCAGGGTTGAGGTATCCTACTACGAGCAGTACTTC.

The chain has TRBV2 and TRBJ1-2, with D maybe TRBD1 (5 bases). V lost 2 bases to trimming and J lost 4 bases, with 11 bases between them. The CDR3 is made up of 14 amino acids. The germline V gene encodes CDR1 SNHLY and CDR2 FYNNEI. CDR3 in amino acids: CASSESRVTYGYTF. CDR3 bases: TGTGCCAGCAGTGAATCCAGGGTTACCTATGGCTACACCTTC.

A single count supports this clonotype. The chain recombines TRBV6-5 with TRBJ1-1; D is possibly TRBD1 (6 bases). V was trimmed by 3 bases and J by 3 bases, leaving 14 bases between them. CDR3 size: 15 residues. The germline V gene has CDR1 MNHEY and CDR2 SVGAGI. The CDR3 spells CASSYSLGGHTEAFF. Written as DNA, the CDR3 is TGTGCCAGCAGTTATTCCCTCGGGGGGCACACTGAAGCTTTCTTT.

The J gene is TRBJ2-3, the V gene TRBV4-2, with 9 bases aligning to TRBD2. CDR1 and CDR2 (germline): LGHNA, YNFKEQ. The ends lost 0 bases at V and 0 bases at J; junction bases unmatched: 13. The CDR3 extends over 20 amino acids. CDR3: CASSQDIRASGVLSTDTQYF. CDR3 in DNA: TGTGCCAGCAGCCAAGATATTAGGGCTAGCGGGGTATTAAGCACAGATACGCAGTATTTT.

This clonotype occurred a few times. A much larger clonotype is one base distant, so this may be a read error. The chain combines TRBV5-5 with TRBJ2-4, with TRBD1 identical over 8 bases. Losses at the gene ends were 4 bases for V and 7 bases for J; bases not matched to a gene: 10. The CDR3 is 15 residues long. Germline V lookup: CDR1 SGHKS, CDR2 YYEKEE (reference sequence). As DNA, the CDR3 is TGTGCCAGCAGCCCCCGGACAGGGAAGAGGAACATTCAGTACTTC. Its protein is CASSPRTGKRNIQYF.

V gene TRBV20-1 combines with J gene TRBJ1-4, with TRBD1 matching over 9 bases. The V gene end was trimmed by 2 bases and the J gene end by 8 bases; junction bases not matched to a gene: 6. The CDR3 is made up of 14 amino acids. Germline loops: CDR1 DFQATT, CDR2 SNEGSKA (reference sequence). CDR3 sequence reads: CSARSGQGDEKLFF. DNA for the CDR3: TGCAGTGCTAGATCGGGACAGGGAGACGAAAAACTGTTTTTT.

This clonotype was found many times. V usage is TRBV18 and J usage is TRBJ2-1; the D is unclear. V lost 0 bases and J lost 0, with 12 bases in between. The CDR3 covers 17 residues. The germline V gene has CDR1 KGHSH and CDR2 LQKENI. The CDR3 DNA sequence: TGTGCCAGCTCACCACCTCTCGACTTGAGCTCCTACAATGAGCAGTTCTTC. The encoded protein is CASSPPLDLSSYNEQFF.

On this clonotype: Being one base from a much bigger clone, this may be a read error. CDR3 residues: CASSSVSGVYNEQFF. CDR3 nucleotides: TGTGCCAGCAGCTCAGTGAGCGGGGTTTACAATGAGCAGTTCTTC. The V call is TRBV7-8, the J call TRBJ2-1; 7 bases are a match to TRBD2. The CDR3 is 15 amino acids. Germline CDR1 is SGHVS and CDR2 is FQNEAQ. J lost 4 bases, V lost 4 bases, and 7 bases had no gene match.

The chain carries TRBV27 and TRBJ2-3; D is undetermined. Trimming removed 5 bases from V and 2 bases from J, with 17 bases in between. Germline CDR1 reads MNHEY; CDR2 reads SMNVEV (reference sequence). This CDR3 region has 16 residues. The CDR3 here is CASSPSLRKTTDTQYF. The DNA of the CDR3 is TGTGCCAGCAGTCCCTCCCTTCGAAAGACCACAGATACGCAGTATTTT.

In this sample, this clonotype turned up a few times. The chain joins TRBV6-1 to TRBJ1-5; TRBD1 agrees at 8 bases. V was clipped by 4 bases and J by 6 bases; unmatched bases: 8. There are 15 residues in the CDR3. CDR1 and CDR2 from the germline V gene are MNHNS and SASEGT. The CDR3 sequence is CASSADTGGVQPQHF. The CDR3 region has the DNA TGTGCCAGCAGTGCTGACACAGGGGGGGTTCAGCCCCAGCATTTT.

J is TRBJ2-5 and V is TRBV18; no clear D gene. V gave up 1 base and J gave up 5 bases, with 14 bases separating them. This CDR3 has 15 amino acids. Germline V gives CDR1 KGHSH, CDR2 LQKENI. In DNA, the CDR3 is TGTGCCAGCTCACCACTACCGGGCCAAGGGGAGACCCAGTACTTC. It encodes CASSPLPGQGETQYF.

This clonotype occurred a few times. The V and J genes are TRBV28 and TRBJ2-5, with 8 bases that match TRBD2. With V trimmed by 1 base and J by 4 bases, 5 bases remained unmatched. The CDR3 loop spans 15 amino acids. Germline V gene data show CDR1 as MDHEN and CDR2 as SYDVKM. The CDR3 DNA is TGTGCCAGCAGTTTATCTCGGGGGGGCCTAGAGACCCAGTACTTC. Encoded protein: CASSLSRGGLETQYF.

This clonotype came up many times. The V and J genes are TRBV5-4 and TRBJ2-6; D call uncertain. The CDR3 extends over 19 amino acids. The germline V and J ends were trimmed by 4 bases and 2 bases, with 22 bases remaining between them. Germline loops: CDR1 SGHNT, CDR2 YYREEE (reference sequence). The CDR3 DNA follows: TGTGCCAGCAGCCCCGATAGACACAGTATCTTTCCTGGGGCCAACGTCCTGACTTTC. Its protein is CASSPDRHSIFPGANVLTF.

This clonotype came up many times. The gene calls are TRBV5-1 and TRBJ1-2; D uncertain. V was trimmed by 0 bases and J by 4 bases, leaving 7 bases between them. Germline CDR1 SGHRS, CDR2 YFSETQ. The CDR3 runs to 13 residues. Written as DNA, the CDR3 is TGCGCCAGCAGCTTGGATCCCTCCTATGGCTACACCTTC. Protein sequence: CASSLDPSYGYTF.

V and J are TRBV12-3 or TRBV12-4 and TRBJ2-5; maybe TRBD1 (6 bases). The J call may be wrong; the DNA end is better matched by TRBJ2-7. The CDR3 is 13 residues long. CDR3 in DNA: TGTGCCAGCAGTTTGGGCAGGGGAGACGAGCAGTACTTC. This encodes CASSLGRGDEQYF.

This clonotype was recorded many times. This sequence may be a read error, since a much larger clone differs from it by one base. This sequence joins TRBV30 and TRBJ2-5; 8 bases fit TRBD2. This CDR3 spans 14 amino acids. Trimming at V came to 3 bases and at J to 11 bases, leaving 14 bases not matched to a gene. Germline loops: CDR1 GTSNPN, CDR2 SVGIG (reference sequence). The CDR3 bases are TGTGCCTGGAGGGCAGCGGGGGCAAAGGGTGAGCAGTACTTC. This codes for CAWRAAGAKGEQYF.

This clonotype was seen ten or more times. This chain joins TRBV7-8 and TRBJ2-5, with D unclear. V was shortened by 3 bases and J by 0 bases, with 5 bases between the two germline ends. The length of the CDR3 is 13 residues. Germline CDR1 reads SGHVS; CDR2 reads FQNEAQ. The CDR3 DNA reads as TGTGCCAGCAGCTTGGGGTACCAAGAGACCCAGTACTTC. Protein sequence: CASSLGYQETQYF.